Shown below are 7 T cell receptor beta chains from a single sample sequenced in a study of T cell responses to AZD1222 COVID-19 vaccine. Clones were sequenced by immunoSEQ multiplex PCR, and TCRdb holds only the in-frame ones, with some missing. The sample consists of 85,000 to 110,000 clones, over 80% of them appearing once. The sample was peripheral blood, taken on day 0 of AZD1222 vaccination. The receptors originated from an adult in good health.

This chain connects TRBV28 to TRBJ1-2; 7 bases align to TRBD1. The junction had 7 bases not matched to a gene; V was cut back by 5 bases and J by 4 bases. Germline V gives CDR1 MDHEN, CDR2 SYDVKM. The CDR3 loop spans 14 amino acids. The CDR3 nucleotides are TGTGCCAGCAGTGCAGGACAGGCGTCCTATGGCTACACCTTC. Translated, it gives CASSAGQASYGYTF.

The chain has TRBV11-2 and TRBJ1-3; 7 bases map to TRBD1. Unmatched junction bases numbered 3, after V lost 5 bases and J lost 2 bases. The CDR3 totals 14 residues. Per the germline V gene, CDR1 is SGHAT and CDR2 is FQNNGV. DNA of the CDR3: TGTGCCAGCAGCGGAACAGGGGCTGGAAACACCATATATTTT. This sequence encodes CASSGTGAGNTIYF.

The chain is built from TRBV5-5 and TRBJ1-2, with D perhaps TRBD1 (6 bases). This CDR3 spans 13 amino acids. In germline, CDR1 is SGHKS, CDR2 YYEKEE (reference sequence). Trimming removed 1 base from V and 4 bases from J, with 8 bases in between. In nucleotides, the CDR3 is TGTGCCAGCAGCTTGAGAGGGGGCTATGGCTACACCTTC. Protein: CASSLRGGYGYTF. Variable domain in full (rest from reference TRBV5-5 and TRBJ1-2): DAGVTQSPTHLIKTRGQQVTLRCSPISGHKSVSWYQQVLGQGPQFIFQYYEKEERGRGNFPDRFSARQFPNYSSELNVNALLLGDSALYLCASSLRGGYGYTFGSGTRLTVV.

The V and J genes are TRBV3-1 (or the pseudogene TRBV3-2) and TRBJ1-3, with a tentative D call TRBD1 (6 bases). Between the trimmed V and J ends, which lost 4 bases and 5 bases, there was a span of 12 bases. Per the germline V gene, CDR1 is LGHDT and CDR2 is YNNKEL (reference sequence). The CDR3 has 14 residues. The CDR3 DNA reads as TGTGCCAGCAGCCCCCGGGGGGCAAGAAACACCATATATTTT. Translation: CASSPRGARNTIYF.

The chain joins TRBV28 to TRBJ2-1; 12 bases agree with TRBD1. Germline V gene lookup returns CDR1 MDHEN and CDR2 SYDVKM. The CDR3 contains 13 residues. The V and J ends lost 4 bases and 12 bases, in that order; junction bases with no gene match: 4. The CDR3 spells CASSSGQGAGQFF. The CDR3 DNA is TGTGCCAGCAGTTCGGGACAGGGGGCAGGGCAGTTCTTC. Together with reference TRBV28 and TRBJ2-1, the CDR3 gives the full variable domain: DVKVTQSSRYLVKRTGEKVFLECVQDMDHENMFWYRQDPGLGLRLIYFSYDVKMKEKGDIPEGYSVSREKKERFSLILESASTNQTSMYLCASSSGQGAGQFFGPGTRLTVL.

V gene TRBV12-3 or TRBV12-4 combines with J gene TRBJ1-2, with a weak D call TRBD1 (6 bases). CDR3 length: 12 amino acids. Trimming removed 3 bases at V and 7 bases at J, with 9 bases between. CDR3 in amino acids: CASSFGRGGYTF. DNA of the CDR3: TGTGCCAGCAGTTTTGGCAGGGGTGGCTACACCTTC.

The chain is built from TRBV7-2 and TRBJ2-5; no clear D. The V end lost 3 bases, the J end lost 1 base, and 9 bases lay between the germline ends. CDR3 size: 14 residues. The germline V gene has CDR1 SGHTA and CDR2 FQGNSA. The CDR3 loop reads CASSFAEFQETQYF. CDR3 DNA: TGTGCCAGCAGCTTTGCCGAGTTCCAAGAGACCCAGTACTTC.